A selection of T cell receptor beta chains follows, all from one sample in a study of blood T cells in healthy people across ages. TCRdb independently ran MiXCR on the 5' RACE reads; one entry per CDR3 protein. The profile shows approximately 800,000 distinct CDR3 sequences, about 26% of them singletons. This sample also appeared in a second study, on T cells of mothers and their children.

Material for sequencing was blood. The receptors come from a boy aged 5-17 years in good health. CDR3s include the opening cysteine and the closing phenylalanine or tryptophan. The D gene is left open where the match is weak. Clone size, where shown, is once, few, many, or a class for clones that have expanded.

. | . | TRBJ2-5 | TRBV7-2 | CASSLHRQETQYF | TGTGCCAGCAGCTTACACAGGCAAGAGACCCAGTACTTC
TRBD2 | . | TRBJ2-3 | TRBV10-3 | CAITQTSIAGDTQYF | TGTGCCATCACCCAGACTAGCATCGCCGGGGATACGCAGTATTTT
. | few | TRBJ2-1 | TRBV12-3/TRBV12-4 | CASSLGQEGGEQFF | TGTGCCAGCAGTTTAGGGCAGGAGGGGGGTGAGCAGTTCTTC
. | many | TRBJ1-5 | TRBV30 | CAWNPGGSQPQHF | TGTGCCTGGAACCCCGGGGGGTCCCAGCCCCAGCATTTT
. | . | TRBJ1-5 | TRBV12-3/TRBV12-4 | CASSSSPSNQPQHF | TGTGCCAGCAGTTCATCCCCTTCCAATCAGCCCCAGCATTTT
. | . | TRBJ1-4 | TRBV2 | CASSEGSNEKLFF | TGTGCCAGCAGTGAGGGGAGTAATGAAAAACTGTTTTTT
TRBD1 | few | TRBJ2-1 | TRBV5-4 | CASSLRGRLNEQFF | TGTGCCAGCAGCTTGAGGGGGCGCCTCAATGAGCAGTTCTTC
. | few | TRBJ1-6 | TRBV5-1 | CASSFNNSPLHF | TGCGCCAGCAGCTTTAATAATTCACCCCTCCACTTT
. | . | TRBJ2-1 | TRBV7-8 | CASSNIHGGSSYNEQFF | TGTGCCAGCAGCAATATCCACGGCGGAAGCTCCTACAATGAGCAGTTCTTC
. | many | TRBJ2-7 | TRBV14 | CASSQGGDEQYF | TGTGCCAGCAGCCAAGGGGGGGACGAGCAGTACTTC
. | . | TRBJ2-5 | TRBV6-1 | CASSFWGVQETQYF | TGTGCCAGCAGTTTTTGGGGGGTTCAAGAGACCCAGTACTTC
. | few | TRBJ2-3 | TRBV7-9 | CASSFDSMLGDTQYF | TGTGCCAGCAGCTTCGACTCCATGTTGGGAGATACGCAGTATTTT
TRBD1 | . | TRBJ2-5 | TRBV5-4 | CASSRQGALETQYF | TGTGCCAGCAGCCGACAGGGGGCTTTGGAGACCCAGTACTTC
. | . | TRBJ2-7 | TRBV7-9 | CASSLGWADPYEQYF | TGTGCCAGCAGCTTAGGTTGGGCAGACCCCTACGAGCAGTACTTC
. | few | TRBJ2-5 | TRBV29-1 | CSVARDTDQETQYF | TGCAGCGTCGCCCGGGACACCGACCAAGAGACCCAGTACTTC
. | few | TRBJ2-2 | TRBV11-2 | CASSLWGTGELFF | TGTGCCAGCAGCTTGTGGGGGACCGGGGAGCTGTTTTTT
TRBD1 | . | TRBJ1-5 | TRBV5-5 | CASSLVGGWPQHF | TGTGCCAGCAGCTTGGTAGGGGGCTGGCCCCAGCATTTT
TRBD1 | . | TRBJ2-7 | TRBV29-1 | CSQDREAYEQYF | TGCAGCCAGGACAGGGAAGCCTACGAGCAGTACTTC
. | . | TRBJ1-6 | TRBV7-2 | CASSLVRRPNSPLHF | TGTGCCAGCAGCTTAGTTAGACGACCAAATTCACCCCTCCACTTT
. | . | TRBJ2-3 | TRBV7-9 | CASSLTVSTDTQYF | TGTGCCAGCAGCCTCACAGTTAGCACAGATACGCAGTATTTT
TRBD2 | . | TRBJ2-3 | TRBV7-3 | CASSLGSGGGDTQYF | TGTGCCAGCAGCTTAGGGAGCGGGGGGGGAGATACGCAGTATTTT
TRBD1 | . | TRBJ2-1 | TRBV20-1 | CSARSGTAYNEQFF | TGCAGTGCTAGATCCGGGACAGCCTACAATGAGCAGTTCTTC
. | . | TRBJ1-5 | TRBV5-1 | CASGFVRSNQPQHF | TGCGCCAGCGGGTTTGTGCGGAGCAATCAGCCCCAGCATTTT
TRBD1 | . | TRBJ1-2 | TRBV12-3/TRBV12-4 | CASSFFGQGSGYTF | TGTGCCAGCAGTTTTTTCGGACAGGGTTCTGGCTACACCTTC
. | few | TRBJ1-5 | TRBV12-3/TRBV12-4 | CASSLDRGLQPQHF | TGTGCCAGCAGTTTAGATAGGGGACTGCAGCCCCAGCATTTT